Listed below are T cell receptor beta chains from one sample, sequenced in a study of molecular identifiers for immune sequencing clone quantification. One entry per CDR3 protein results from TCRdb running MiXCR on the PCR reads. Among around 82,000 distinct CDR3 sequences, over 15% were seen once, and the ten largest hold around 0.8%. The sequencing sample was made of naive CD8+ T cells from blood, with Jurkat cell RNA spiked in. Receptors were obtained from a human donor in good health. Some libraries in this study had Jurkat cell RNA spiked in. CDR3s leave out the opening cysteine and the closing phenylalanine or tryptophan.

v_call	j_call	cdr3_aa
TRBV30	TRBJ2-7	ACTRDTTYEQY
TRBV28	TRBJ1-5	ASSSWPSDSNQPQH
TRBV3-1	TRBJ1-6	ASSQERPVYNSPLH
TRBV13	TRBJ2-7	ASSHEDPGEQY
TRBV24-1	TRBJ2-1	ATSDHVGREVPNAYNEQF
TRBV14	TRBJ2-5	ASSQVSTRETQY
TRBV28	TRBJ1-6	ASTWRVYNSPLH
TRBV7-6	TRBJ2-4	ASSSGGLTGLAKNIQY
TRBV4-3	TRBJ2-7	ASSQDQHGVYEQY
TRBV12-3/TRBV12-4	TRBJ1-5	ASSPGWGMGNQPQH
TRBV12-3/TRBV12-4	TRBJ1-5	ASSLEDRVANQPQH